This T cell receptor (beta chain) comes out of a study of blood T cell repertoires in COVID-19. About the study: Sample material is recorded as cDNA or gDNA derived from T cells, B-cell-depleted T cells, or PBMCs.

This clone occurred once. The germline gives CDR1 KGHDR, CDR2 SFDVKD. The V gene lost 0 bases and the J gene lost 7 bases, with 6 bases spanning the gap. The CDR3 consists of 14 residues. Measured with immunoSEQ multiplex PCR; TCRdb has only the in-frame clones, and not every one. The sample has 310,000 or so clones; 86% are singletons. The chain links TRBV24-1 to TRBJ1-6; no definite D call. This sequence originates from a woman aged 50 to 60 with acute or convalescent COVID-19. Sequenced input: peripheral blood. The CDR3: CATSDLAENSPLHF. The CDR3 DNA follows: TGTGCCACCAGTGATTTGGCAGAAAATTCACCCCTCCACTTT.